A selection of T cell receptor beta chains follows, all from one sample in a study of cytomegalovirus exposure and HLA in healthy donors. Clones were sequenced by immunoSEQ multiplex PCR, and TCRdb holds only the in-frame ones, with some missing. The table records 250,000 to 300,000 clones, 84% of them present only once. Source material: PBMCs. The receptor source for this set is a woman in her forties in good health and CMV-seropositive. The CDR3 runs from the conserved cysteine through the conserved F or W. Fields, in order: D gene, CDR3 length, J gene, V gene, clone size, CDR3 DNA, CDR3 protein. The D gene is left open where the match is weak. Only part of the rows carry a size: once, few, many, or a class if the clone is expanded.

>TRBD2|16|TRBJ2-2|TRBV4-2|.
TGTGCCAGCAGCCGAGAACTAGCGGGAGTGGCTGGGGAGCTGTTTTTT
CASSRELAGVAGELFF
>TRBD2|12|TRBJ2-7|TRBV10-3|.
TGTGCCATCAAGGGACTAGCGGACGAGCAGTACTTC
CAIKGLADEQYF
>.|19|TRBJ2-6|TRBV19|.
TGTGCCAGTAGTATAATCCCAGGGATCCCCGGGTCTGGGGCCAACGGCCTGACTTTC
CASSIIPGIPGSGANGLTF
>TRBD2|14|TRBJ2-7|TRBV2|.
TGTGCCAGCAGTGAAAGCGGGAGGGTCTACGAGCAGTACTTC
CASSESGRVYEQYF
>.|10|TRBJ1-1|TRBV29-1|.
TGCAGCGTTGACTTCGCAGGGGCTTTCTTT
CSVDFAGAFF
>TRBD2|15|TRBJ2-7|TRBV30|.
TGTGCCTGGAGTAGGAACCTAGCGGGAGTTTCCGAGCAGTACTTC
CAWSRNLAGVSEQYF
>TRBD1|13|TRBJ2-3|TRBV30|.
TGTGCCTGGCGACAGGGGGCTACAGATACGCAGTATTTT
CAWRQGATDTQYF
>.|14|TRBJ2-7|TRBV2|.
TGTGCCAGCAGTGAGGGTTTGGGACTTTACGAGCAGTACTTC
CASSEGLGLYEQYF
>.|15|TRBJ2-2|TRBV7-3|.
TGTGCCAGCAAGGGGTATAGCGGGAACACCGGGGAGCTGTTTTTT
CASKGYSGNTGELFF
>TRBD1|15|TRBJ2-3|TRBV5-1|once
TGCGCCAGCAGCACCGGACAGGGGGGCACAGATACGCAGTATTTT
CASSTGQGGTDTQYF
>.|13|TRBJ2-7|TRBV6-1|.
TGTGCCAGCAGCTCCCGGGGGTCCTACGAGCAGTACTTC
CASSSRGSYEQYF
>.|13|TRBJ1-5|TRBV28|.
TGTGCCAGCAGTTTACAGAGCAATCAGCCCCAGCATTTT
CASSLQSNQPQHF
>TRBD1|15|TRBJ2-7|TRBV19|.
TGTGCCAGTAGTATTCAACAGGGGGGAGCCTACGAGCAGTACTTC
CASSIQQGGAYEQYF